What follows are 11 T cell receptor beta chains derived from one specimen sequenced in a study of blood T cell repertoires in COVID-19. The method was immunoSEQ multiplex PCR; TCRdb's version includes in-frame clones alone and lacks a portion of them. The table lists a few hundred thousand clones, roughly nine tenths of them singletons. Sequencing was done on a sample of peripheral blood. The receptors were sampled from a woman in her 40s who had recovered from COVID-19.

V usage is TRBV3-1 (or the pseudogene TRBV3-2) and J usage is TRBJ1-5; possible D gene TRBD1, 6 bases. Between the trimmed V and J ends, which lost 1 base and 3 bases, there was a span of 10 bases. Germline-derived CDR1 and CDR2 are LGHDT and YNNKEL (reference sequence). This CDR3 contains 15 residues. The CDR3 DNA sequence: TGTGCCAGCAGCCAAGGCCAGGGGAACAATCAGCCCCAGCATTTT. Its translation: CASSQGQGNNQPQHF.

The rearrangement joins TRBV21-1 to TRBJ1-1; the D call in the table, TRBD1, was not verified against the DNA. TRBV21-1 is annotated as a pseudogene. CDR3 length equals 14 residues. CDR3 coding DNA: TGTGCCAGCGGGGACAGGGGGCGAAACACTGAAGCTTTCTTT. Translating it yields CASGDRGRNTEAFF.

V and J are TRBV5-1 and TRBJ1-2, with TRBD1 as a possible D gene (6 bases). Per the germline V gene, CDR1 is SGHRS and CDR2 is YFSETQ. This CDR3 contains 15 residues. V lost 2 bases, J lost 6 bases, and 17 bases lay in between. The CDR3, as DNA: TGCGCCAGCAGCTTCAATCGGGACACGAGGAATGGCTACACCTTC. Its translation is CASSFNRDTRNGYTF. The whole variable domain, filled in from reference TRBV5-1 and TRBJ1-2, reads KAGVTQTPRYLIKTRGQQVTLSCSPISGHRSVSWYQQTPGQGLQFLFEYFSETQRNKGNFPGRFSGRQFSNSRSEMNVSTLELGDSALYLCASSFNRDTRNGYTFGSGTRLTVV.

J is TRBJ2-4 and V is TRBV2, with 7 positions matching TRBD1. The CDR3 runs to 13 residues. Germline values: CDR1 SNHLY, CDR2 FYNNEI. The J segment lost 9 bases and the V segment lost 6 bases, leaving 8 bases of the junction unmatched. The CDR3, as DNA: TGTGCCAGCAGACTAACAGGGGAGAGCATTCAGTACTTC. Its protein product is CASRLTGESIQYF. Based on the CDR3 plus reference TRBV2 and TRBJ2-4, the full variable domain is EPEVTQTPSHQVTQMGQEVILRCVPISNHLYFYWYRQILGQKVEFLVSFYNNEISEKSEIFDDQFSVERPDGSNFTLKIRSTKLEDSAMYFCASRLTGESIQYFGAGTRLSVL.

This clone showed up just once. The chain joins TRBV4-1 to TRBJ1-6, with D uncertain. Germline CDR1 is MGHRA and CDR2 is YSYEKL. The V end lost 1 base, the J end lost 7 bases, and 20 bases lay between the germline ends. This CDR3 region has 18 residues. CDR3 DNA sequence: TGCGCCAGCAGCCAAGGAGGCTCCGGCCCAATACTCAATTCACCCCTCCACTTT. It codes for CASSQGGSGPILNSPLHF.

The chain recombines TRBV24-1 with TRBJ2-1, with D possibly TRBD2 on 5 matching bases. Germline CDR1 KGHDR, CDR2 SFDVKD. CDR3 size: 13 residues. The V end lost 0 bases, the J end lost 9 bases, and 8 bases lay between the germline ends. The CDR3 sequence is CATSDLHGSEQFF. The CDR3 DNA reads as TGTGCCACCAGTGATTTGCATGGGAGTGAGCAGTTCTTC.

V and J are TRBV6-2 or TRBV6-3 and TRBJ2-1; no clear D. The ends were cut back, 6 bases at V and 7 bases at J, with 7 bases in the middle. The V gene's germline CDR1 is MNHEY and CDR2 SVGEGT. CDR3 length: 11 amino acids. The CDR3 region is CASSPANEQFF. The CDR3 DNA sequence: TGTGCCAGCAGCCCTGCGAATGAGCAGTTCTTC.

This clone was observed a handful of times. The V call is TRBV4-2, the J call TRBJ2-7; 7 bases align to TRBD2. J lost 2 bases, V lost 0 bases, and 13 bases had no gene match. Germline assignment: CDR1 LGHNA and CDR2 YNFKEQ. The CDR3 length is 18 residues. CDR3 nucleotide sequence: TGTGCCAGCAGCCAAGAGGGTGGCGGGGGTAATCCCCCCTACGAGCAGTACTTC. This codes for CASSQEGGGGNPPYEQYF.

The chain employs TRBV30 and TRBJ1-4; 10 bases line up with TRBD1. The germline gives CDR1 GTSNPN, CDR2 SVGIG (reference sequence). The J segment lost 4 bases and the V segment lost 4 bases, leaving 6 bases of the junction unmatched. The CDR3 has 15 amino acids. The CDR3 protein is CAWNTGQGDNEKLFF. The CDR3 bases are TGTGCCTGGAACACCGGACAGGGGGATAATGAAAAACTGTTTTTT.

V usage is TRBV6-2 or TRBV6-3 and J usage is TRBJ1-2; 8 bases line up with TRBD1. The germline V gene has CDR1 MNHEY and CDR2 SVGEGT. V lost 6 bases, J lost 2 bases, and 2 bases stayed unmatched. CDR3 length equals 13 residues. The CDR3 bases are TGTGCCAGCAGCGGGACAGGCAACTATGGCTACACCTTC. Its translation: CASSGTGNYGYTF.

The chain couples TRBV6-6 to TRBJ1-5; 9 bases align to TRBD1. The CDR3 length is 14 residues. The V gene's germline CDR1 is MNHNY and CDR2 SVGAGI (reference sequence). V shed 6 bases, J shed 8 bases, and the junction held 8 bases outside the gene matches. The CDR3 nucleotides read TGTGCCAGCAGAGACGGGACAGGGTTTGAGCCCCAGCATTTT. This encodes CASRDGTGFEPQHF.